This TCR beta chain was documented in a study of regulatory and conventional T cells in RAG deficiency. Study-wide results and caveats: RAG-deficient patients showed markedly lower Shannon entropy and higher Simpson indices than control T-cell subsets. Treg unique TCR beta sequences were around 100-fold fewer in Omenn syndrome and CID/AS patients than controls.

Conventional CD4+ T cells were sorted from blood as CD25-low CD127-high cells. Remarks on this clone: The antigen is unknown.

Losses at the gene ends were 2 bases for V and 10 bases for J; bases not matched to a gene: 4. CDR1 is MNHNS and CDR2 is SASEGT in the germline V gene. The CDR3 has 14 residues. Libraries were prepared by immunoSEQ multiplex PCR; TCRdb keeps only in-frame clonotypes and omits some of them. The repertoire consists of roughly 30,000 clones, with roughly 96% occurring once and the leading ten covering 0.35%. This sample was also put to use in a study of regulatory T cells. As reported in that work: Primers: 52 TRBV forward and 13 TRBJ reverse.

This receptor was taken from a human donor in good health. The V and J genes are TRBV6-1 and TRBJ1-6; 8 bases are a match to TRBD1. Material for sequencing was CD25- CD4+ T cells sorted from blood. In nucleotides, the CDR3 is TGTGCCAGCAGTGAAACAGGGGGTTTCTCACCCCTCCACTTT. Translated: CASSETGGFSPLHF.